The rows below give T cell receptor beta chains drawn from one sample of a study of T cell responses to AZD1222 COVID-19 vaccine. Only in-frame clones appear in the TCRdb table, and some are missing; sequencing was by immunoSEQ multiplex PCR. The sample includes about 120,000 clones, roughly 91% of them seen just once. Sequenced here: peripheral blood, sampled 28 days after the second AZD1222 dose. All receptors come from an adult who received the AZD1222 COVID-19 vaccine. CDR3s include the opening cysteine and the closing phenylalanine or tryptophan.

j_call: TRBJ1-5; v_call: TRBV18; cdr3_aa: CASSPGRSNQPQHF
j_call: TRBJ1-6; v_call: TRBV19; cdr3_aa: CASSIGDSPLHF
j_call: TRBJ1-2; v_call: TRBV27; cdr3_aa: CASSQSANYGYTF
j_call: TRBJ1-6; v_call: TRBV7-9; cdr3_aa: CASSPHNQGGDSPLHF
j_call: TRBJ2-7; v_call: TRBV4-3; cdr3_aa: CASGSGPGYEQYF
j_call: TRBJ1-5; v_call: TRBV19; cdr3_aa: CASSIESNQPQHF
j_call: TRBJ1-1; v_call: TRBV6-5; cdr3_aa: CASSYSDPGGGTEAFF
j_call: TRBJ1-2; v_call: TRBV14; cdr3_aa: CASSSGQDNYGYTF
j_call: TRBJ1-1; v_call: TRBV28; cdr3_aa: CASHRGPMNTEAFF
j_call: TRBJ1-2; v_call: TRBV29-1; cdr3_aa: CSVALSRTGGGYTF
j_call: TRBJ2-6; v_call: TRBV29-1; cdr3_aa: CSVVLAAFSSGANVLTF